This T cell receptor beta chain is drawn from a study of cytomegalovirus exposure and HLA in healthy donors. Overall study results and limits: A later analysis linked a missense variant in DCLRE1C to the trimming of TCR beta V and J genes. CMV serostatus was the sole immune exposure data available. Prior analysis indicated that the majority of TCR beta V segments exhibited productivity approximately 90% or approximately 30% of the time.

Though nominally healthy at sampling, donors likely had unrecorded immune exposures. Vbeta (60) and Jbeta (13) primers were used in the PCR. Profiled with immunoSEQ multiplex PCR; TCRdb holds only in-frame clones, not every one. The sample includes fewer than 200,000 clones. A note on this clone: The target antigen is unknown.

The source is a woman aged 55 to 70 in good health and CMV-seronegative. Sequencing used PBMCs.

The CDR3 spells CASSQIGGYEQYF. The CDR3 DNA sequence: TGTGCCAGCAGCCAAATAGGGGGATACGAGCAGTACTTC. The chain couples TRBV14 to TRBJ2-7, with D possibly matching TRBD1 (6 bases). There are 13 residues in the CDR3. The germline V gene has CDR1 SGHDN and CDR2 FVKESK. Deletions cut 2 bases from V and 4 bases from J, with 9 bases between.